This T cell receptor (beta chain) was sequenced in a study of T cells after yellow fever vaccination. Study details: Fractions low in cell number were prepared with SMART-Seq v4 Ultra Low Input. Study-wide results and caveats: Boosting was followed by the reappearance of most primary-vaccination clones (just under 97% CD4, about 89% CD8). The secondary response was weaker but peaked faster, day 5 versus 15.

TCRdb recomputed calls from the 5' RACE reads with MiXCR, one row per CDR3 protein. The sample includes over 120,000 distinct CDR3 sequences, just over 6.5% of them seen just once. With 0 bases clipped from V and 3 bases from J, the junction kept 3 bases outside the gene matches. Per the germline V gene, CDR1 is GTSNPN and CDR2 is SVGIG (reference sequence). The CDR3 is 15 amino acids. This clonotype was recorded at least ten times. Its antigen is not identified. The specimen comprised CD4+ T cells sorted from PBMCs, sampled 10 days after the yellow fever booster vaccination. The TCR comes from a man aged 25 to 40 who received the YFV17D yellow fever vaccine. V and J are TRBV30 and TRBJ2-7; 12 bases align to TRBD2. CDR3 residues: CAWSVPSGGVYEQYF. The CDR3 DNA follows: TGTGCCTGGAGTGTACCTAGCGGGGGGGTCTACGAGCAGTACTTC.